The present entry profiles one T cell receptor beta chain with its context. These data are taken from a study of blood T cells in healthy people across ages. Germline CDR1 and CDR2: MNHEY and SVGEGT. There are 13 residues in the CDR3. V gave up 9 bases and J gave up 10 bases, with 19 bases separating them. The individuals who served as donors were healthy Caucasians living in Russia, aged roughly 6 to 100. About 10 milliliters of peripheral blood were drawn from each donor into EDTA-treated tubes. For the second PCR, which ran for about 7 to 12 cycles, a sample-barcoded 5' primer and a J-beta primer mix were used. Each cDNA molecule carried a tag from a template-switch adaptor that contained 12 random nucleotides. One entry per CDR3 protein results from TCRdb running MiXCR on the 5' RACE reads. The sample lists 700,000 or so distinct CDR3 sequences, over 20% occurring once.

The chain is built from TRBV6-2 or TRBV6-3 and TRBJ1-5; no reliable D call. What was sequenced was blood. The receptor's source is a man aged 65 to 85 in good health. The CDR3 DNA follows: TGTGCCAGTTCCCAGCCGCCCCGAGGACCCCAGCATTTT. Its protein product is CASSQPPRGPQHF.